One and the same sample provided the 12 T cell receptor beta chains below, sequenced in a study of T cell clusters in autoimmune cytopenias. TRB rearrangements were amplified by touch-down multiplex PCR with mixed TRB-A/B primers. TCRdb re-called the multiplex PCR reads and catalogs CDR3 proteins one per entry, DNA excluded. The sample table includes approximately 10,000 distinct CDR3 sequences. TRB amplification used around 0.25 ug of peripheral blood genomic DNA. The specimen was peripheral blood. These receptors originate from a human donor with an autoimmune cytopenia or autoimmune hepatitis (not recorded which).

The chain employs TRBV4-3 and TRBJ2-7; TCRdb's D call, TRBD2, is unchecked because there is no DNA. The CDR3 totals 16 residues. CDR1 and CDR2 (germline): LGHNA, YSLEER. CDR3 in amino acids: CASSQDWLAGVYEQYF.

This clonotype is identified as medium-sized (0.01 to 0.1%) from frequency. CDR3 residues: CASSFPGVAGPNEQFF. The chain joins TRBV6-6 to TRBJ2-1; TCRdb's D gene call, TRBD2, goes unchecked for lack of DNA. The V gene's germline CDR1 is MNHNY and CDR2 SVGAGI (reference sequence). CDR3 length equals 16 residues.

This chain joins TRBV5-6 and TRBJ1-3. Germline V gene sequence: CDR1 SGHDT, CDR2 YYEEEE. This CDR3 has 14 amino acids. CDR3 loop: CASSFAGTGNTIYF.

Judged by frequency, this clonotype is medium-sized (0.01 to 0.1%). The chain links TRBV19 to TRBJ1-1; lacking DNA, the TRBD1 call made by TCRdb goes unchecked. The CDR3 has 20 amino acids. CDR1 is LNHDA, CDR2 SQIVND, per germline (reference sequence). The CDR3 here is CASSIRYTGDRRLENTEAFF.

V is TRBV6-5 and J is TRBJ2-2; no DNA is available, so the TRBD2 call from TCRdb remains unchecked. Germline assignment: CDR1 MNHEY and CDR2 SVGAGI. The CDR3 contains 16 residues. The CDR3 sequence: CASLLYLAGDGGELFF.

This clonotype counts as medium-sized by frequency. V gene TRBV6-1 combines with J gene TRBJ2-3; TCRdb designates TRBD1, a call that cannot be tested without DNA. The germline V gene encodes CDR1 MNHNS and CDR2 SASEGT. The CDR3 loop spans 14 amino acids. CDR3 in amino acids: CASSEVGGKDTQYF.

The chain recombines TRBV6-5 with TRBJ1-2; the TCRdb D gene call, TRBD1, has no DNA to confirm it. This CDR3 contains 14 residues. Germline CDR1 is MNHEY and CDR2 is SVGAGI. The CDR3: CASSGDRTNYGYTF.

This clonotype is labeled medium-sized based on frequency. The CDR3 region is CASSIDLWEAYEQYF. J is TRBJ2-7 and V is TRBV19. The CDR3 has 15 amino acids. Germline loops: CDR1 LNHDA, CDR2 SQIVND (reference sequence).

This rearrangement joins TRBV7-9 to TRBJ2-2; TCRdb's D call of TRBD2 is untestable without DNA. Germline V lookup: CDR1 SEHNR, CDR2 FQNEAQ (reference sequence). This CDR3 spans 16 amino acids. The CDR3 reads CASSQTSGANTGELFF.

The V call is TRBV7-6, the J call TRBJ2-3; TCRdb lists TRBD1, though no DNA is available to test this call. CDR1 and CDR2 from the germline V gene are SGHVS and FNYEAQ. This CDR3 spans 15 amino acids. CDR3 loop: CASSRQGLITDTQYF. Based on the CDR3 plus reference TRBV7-6 and TRBJ2-3, the full variable domain is GAGVSQSPRYKVTKRGQDVALRCDPISGHVSLYWYRQALGQGPEFLTYFNYEAQQDKSGLPNDRFSAERPEGSISTLTIQRTEQRDSAMYRCASSRQGLITDTQYFGPGTRLTVL.

This clonotype is identified as medium-sized (0.01 to 0.1%) from frequency. The chain recombines TRBV5-6 with TRBJ2-2; lacking DNA, the TRBD2 call made by TCRdb goes unchecked. Germline loops: CDR1 SGHDT, CDR2 YYEEEE. The CDR3 runs 17 residues. The CDR3 here is CASSPGGQRGGTGELFF.

V gene TRBV4-3 combines with J gene TRBJ1-3. Germline lookup yields CDR1 LGHNA and CDR2 YSLEER. The CDR3 length is 16 residues. The CDR3 loop is CASSQEAVIAGNTIYF.